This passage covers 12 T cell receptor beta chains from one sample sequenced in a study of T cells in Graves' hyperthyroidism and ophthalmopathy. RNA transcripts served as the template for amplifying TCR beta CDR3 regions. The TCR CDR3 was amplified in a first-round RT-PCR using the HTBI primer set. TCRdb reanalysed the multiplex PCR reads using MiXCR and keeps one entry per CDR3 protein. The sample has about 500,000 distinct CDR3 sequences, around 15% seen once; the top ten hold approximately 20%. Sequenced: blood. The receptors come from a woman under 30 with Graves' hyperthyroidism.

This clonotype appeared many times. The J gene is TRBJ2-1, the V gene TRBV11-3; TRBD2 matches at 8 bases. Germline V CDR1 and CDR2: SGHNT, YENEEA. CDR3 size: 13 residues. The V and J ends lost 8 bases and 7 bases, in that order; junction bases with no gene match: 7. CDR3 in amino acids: CASSGGPWNEQFF. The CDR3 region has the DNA TGTGCCAGCTCGGGGGGGCCTTGGAATGAGCAGTTCTTC.

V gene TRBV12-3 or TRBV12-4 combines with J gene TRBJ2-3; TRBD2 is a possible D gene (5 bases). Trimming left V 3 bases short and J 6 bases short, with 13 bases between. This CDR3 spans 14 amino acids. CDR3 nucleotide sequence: TGTGCCAGCAGTTTGGGTAGGGAGTACGATACGCAGTATTTT. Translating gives CASSLGREYDTQYF.

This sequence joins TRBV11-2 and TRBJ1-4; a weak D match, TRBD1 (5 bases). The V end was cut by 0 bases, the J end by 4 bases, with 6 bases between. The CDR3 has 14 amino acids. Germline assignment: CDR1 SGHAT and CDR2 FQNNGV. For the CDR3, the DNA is TGTGCCAGCAGCTTAGACAGGGTTAATGAAAAACTGTTTTTT. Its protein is CASSLDRVNEKLFF.

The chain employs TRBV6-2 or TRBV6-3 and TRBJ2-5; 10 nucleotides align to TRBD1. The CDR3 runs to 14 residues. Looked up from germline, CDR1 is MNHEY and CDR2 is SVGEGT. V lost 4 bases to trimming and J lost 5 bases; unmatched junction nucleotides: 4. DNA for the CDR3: TGTGCCAGCAGTTGGACAGGGGGTGTTGAGACCCAGTACTTC. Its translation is CASSWTGGVETQYF.

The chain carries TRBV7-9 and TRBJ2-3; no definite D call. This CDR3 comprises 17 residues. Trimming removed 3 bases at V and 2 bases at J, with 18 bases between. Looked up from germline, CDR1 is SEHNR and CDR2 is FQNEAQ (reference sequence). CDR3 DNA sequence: TGTGCCAGCAGCTTTAAGCCCCGGAGTCGACACACAGATACGCAGTATTTT. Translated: CASSFKPRSRHTDTQYF.

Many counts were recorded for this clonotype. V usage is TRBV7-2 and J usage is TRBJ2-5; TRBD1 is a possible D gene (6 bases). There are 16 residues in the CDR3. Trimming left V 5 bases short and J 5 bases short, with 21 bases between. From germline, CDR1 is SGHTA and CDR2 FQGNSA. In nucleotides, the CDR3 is TGTGCCAGCAGCCCCGCCAGAACTGCTAGGGGGGAGACCCAGTACTTC. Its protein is CASSPARTARGETQYF.

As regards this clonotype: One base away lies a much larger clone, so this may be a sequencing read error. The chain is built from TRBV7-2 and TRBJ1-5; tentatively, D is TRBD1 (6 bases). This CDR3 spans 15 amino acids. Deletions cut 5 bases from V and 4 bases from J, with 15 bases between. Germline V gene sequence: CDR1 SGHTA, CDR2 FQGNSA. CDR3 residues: CASSVQGLRNQPQHF. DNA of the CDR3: TGTGCCAGCAGCGTACAGGGACTAAGGAATCAGCCCCAGCATTTT.

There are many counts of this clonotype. CDR3 coding DNA: TGTGCCAGCAGTTCTGGTGACAGGGATGTTTTAGAGACCCAGTACTTC. Translated, it gives CASSSGDRDVLETQYF. The chain employs TRBV12-3 or TRBV12-4 and TRBJ2-5, with 7 bases aligning to TRBD1. V shed 4 bases, J shed 4 bases, and the junction held 12 bases outside the gene matches. The length of the CDR3 is 16 residues.

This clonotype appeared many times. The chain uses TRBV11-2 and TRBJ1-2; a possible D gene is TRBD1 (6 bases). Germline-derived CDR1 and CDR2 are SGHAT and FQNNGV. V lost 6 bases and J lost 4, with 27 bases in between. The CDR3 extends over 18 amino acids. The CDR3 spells CASSYNVLGRGAFYGYTF. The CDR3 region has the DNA TGTGCCAGCAGTTACAACGTTTTGGGAAGGGGGGCTTTCTATGGCTACACCTTC.

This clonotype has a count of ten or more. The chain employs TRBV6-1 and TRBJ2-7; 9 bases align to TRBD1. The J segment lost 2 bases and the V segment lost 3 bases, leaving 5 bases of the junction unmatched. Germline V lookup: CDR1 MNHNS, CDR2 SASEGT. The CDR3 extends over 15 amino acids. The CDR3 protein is CASSEGTGSPYEQYF. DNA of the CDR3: TGTGCCAGCAGTGAGGGGACAGGGAGTCCCTACGAGCAGTACTTC.

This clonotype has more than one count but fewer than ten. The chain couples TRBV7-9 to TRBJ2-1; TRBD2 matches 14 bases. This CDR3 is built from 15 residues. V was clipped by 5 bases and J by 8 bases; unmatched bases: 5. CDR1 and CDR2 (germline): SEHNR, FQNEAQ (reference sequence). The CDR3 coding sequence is TGTGCCAGCAGCGAGACTAGCGGGAGGGCCTATGAGCAGTTCTTC. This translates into CASSETSGRAYEQFF.

The CDR3 region has the DNA TGTGCCAGCAGCGCGACAGGGCTCAATCAGCCCCAGCATTTT. As protein: CASSATGLNQPQHF. V and J are TRBV9 and TRBJ1-5; 7 nucleotides line up with TRBD1. There are 14 residues in the CDR3. The V segment lost 3 bases and the J segment 3 bases; nucleotides outside the gene matches: 3. The germline CDR1 and CDR2 sequences are SGDLS and YYNGEE.